This T cell receptor beta chain is from a study of blood T cell repertoires in COVID-19. Authors' processing steps: It was from reference gene primer amplification that nucleated cell counts were estimated. Data came from immunoSEQ multiplex PCR; TCRdb stores just in-frame clones and leaves some out. From that table come the V and J calls and clone size; the DNA was used to work out D and trimming. The sample comprises 100,000 or so clones, roughly 77% of which are singletons, and roughly an eighth rests with the top ten. Between the trimmed V and J ends, which lost 2 bases and 8 bases, there was a span of 20 bases. This CDR3 region has 16 residues. Germline CDR1 reads SGHTA; CDR2 reads FQGNSA.

This TCR derives from a human donor in a cohort sampled during active COVID-19. The rearrangement uses TRBV7-2 and TRBJ2-3, with D tentatively TRBD2 (6 bases). Sequenced: peripheral blood. As DNA, the CDR3 is TGTGCCAGCAGCTTAACACTAGCTGGGCCACATGGTACGCAGTATTTT. This codes for CASSLTLAGPHGTQYF.